A selection of T cell receptor beta chains follows, all from one sample in a study of T cells in Graves' hyperthyroidism and ophthalmopathy. TCRdb itself ran the multiplex PCR reads through MiXCR, one entry per CDR3 protein. The table shows 200,000 to 250,000 distinct CDR3 sequences, with approximately 17% occurring only once. Sequencing was carried out using blood. The receptors shown here come from a man aged 50-60 years with Graves' hyperthyroidism. Both conserved end residues are trimmed from each CDR3.

TRBV3-1	15	TRBJ1-2	ASSHPTRRGRDYGYT
TRBV10-3	13	TRBJ2-3	AIRGDHQITDTQY
TRBV6-2/TRBV6-3	13	TRBJ2-1	ASSYGLLRDNEQF
TRBV13	13	TRBJ2-7	ASSNTGTSSYEQY
TRBV6-5	13	TRBJ2-3	ASSYSGSSTDTQY
TRBV12-3/TRBV12-4	13	TRBJ1-5	ASSVGQERNQPQH
TRBV18	12	TRBJ2-7	ASSPRQDHGEQY
TRBV11-2	11	TRBJ1-1	ASSLERRTEAF
TRBV24-1	13	TRBJ2-5	ATSGGQGQQETQY
TRBV7-2	13	TRBJ1-3	ASSLDRSSGNTIY
TRBV18	14	TRBJ2-1	ASSPIGTTSYNEQF
TRBV10-3	14	TRBJ1-1	AISESGGGLNTEAF
TRBV28	13	TRBJ1-1	ASSTVGRGPTEAF
TRBV11-2	12	TRBJ1-5	ASSRTGRNQPQH
TRBV7-2	12	TRBJ2-4	ASSLGREENIQY
TRBV6-1	12	TRBJ2-7	ASTLEGAFHEQY
TRBV20-1	14	TRBJ2-7	SASSRTSGSVYEQY
TRBV3-1	13	TRBJ2-1	ASSQDYFSYNEQF
TRBV11-2	13	TRBJ1-5	ASSLLGGAGQPQH
TRBV5-6	11	TRBJ2-2	ASSITGHGELF
TRBV28	19	TRBJ1-4	ASSLSRGGADRGRDNEKLF